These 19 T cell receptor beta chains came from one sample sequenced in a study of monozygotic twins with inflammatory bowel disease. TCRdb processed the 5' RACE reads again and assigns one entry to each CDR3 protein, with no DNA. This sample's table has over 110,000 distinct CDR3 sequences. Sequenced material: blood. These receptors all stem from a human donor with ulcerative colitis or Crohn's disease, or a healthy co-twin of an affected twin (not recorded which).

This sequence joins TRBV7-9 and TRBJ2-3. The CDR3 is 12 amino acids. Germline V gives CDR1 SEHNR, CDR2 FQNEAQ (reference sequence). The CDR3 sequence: CASSFQADTQYF.

CDR3 in amino acids: CASSPLAGLAYNEQFF. The chain uses TRBV18 and TRBJ2-1; TCRdb designates TRBD2, a call that cannot be tested without DNA. The CDR3 loop spans 16 amino acids. Looked up from germline, CDR1 is KGHSH and CDR2 is LQKENI.

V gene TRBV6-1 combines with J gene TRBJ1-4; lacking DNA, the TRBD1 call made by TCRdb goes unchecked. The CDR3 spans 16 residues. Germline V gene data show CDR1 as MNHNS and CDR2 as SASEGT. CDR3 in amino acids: CASSGTGSIRSEKLFF.

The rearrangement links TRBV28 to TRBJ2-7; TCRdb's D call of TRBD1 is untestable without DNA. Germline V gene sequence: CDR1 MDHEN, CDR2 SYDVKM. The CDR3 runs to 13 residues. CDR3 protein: CASSVSSGSEQYF.

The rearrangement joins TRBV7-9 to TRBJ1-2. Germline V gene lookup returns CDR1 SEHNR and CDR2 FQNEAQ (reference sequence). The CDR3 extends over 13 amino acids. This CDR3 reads CASSTPFQGGYTF.

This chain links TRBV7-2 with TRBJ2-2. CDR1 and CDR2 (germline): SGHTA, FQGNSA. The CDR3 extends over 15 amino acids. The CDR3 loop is CASSLRLALNGELFF.

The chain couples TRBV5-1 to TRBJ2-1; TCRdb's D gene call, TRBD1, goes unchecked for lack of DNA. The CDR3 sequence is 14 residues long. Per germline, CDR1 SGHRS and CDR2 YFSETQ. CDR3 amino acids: CASSWQGLYNEQFF.

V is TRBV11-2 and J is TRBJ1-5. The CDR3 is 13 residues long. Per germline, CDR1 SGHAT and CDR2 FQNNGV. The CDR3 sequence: CASSLDQHQPQHF.

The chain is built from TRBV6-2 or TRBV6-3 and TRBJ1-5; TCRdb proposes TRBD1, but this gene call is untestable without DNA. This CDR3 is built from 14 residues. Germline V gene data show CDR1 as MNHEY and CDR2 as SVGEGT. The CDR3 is CASTKTGSNQPQHF.

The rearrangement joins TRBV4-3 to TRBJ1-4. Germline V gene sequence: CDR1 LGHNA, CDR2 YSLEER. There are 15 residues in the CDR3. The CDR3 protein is CASSPTSATNEKLFF.

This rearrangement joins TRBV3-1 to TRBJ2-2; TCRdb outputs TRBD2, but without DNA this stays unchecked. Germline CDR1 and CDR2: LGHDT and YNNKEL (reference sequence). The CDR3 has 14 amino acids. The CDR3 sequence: CASSQDEGLARLFF.

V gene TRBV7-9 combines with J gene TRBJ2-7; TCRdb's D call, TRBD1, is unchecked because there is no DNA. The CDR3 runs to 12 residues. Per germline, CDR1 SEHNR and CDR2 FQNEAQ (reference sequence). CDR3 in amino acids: CASSYAGTEQYF. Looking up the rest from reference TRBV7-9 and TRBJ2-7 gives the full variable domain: DTGVSQNPRHKITKRGQNVTFRCDPISEHNRLYWYRQTLGQGPEFLTYFQNEAQLEKSRLLSDRFSAERPKGSFSTLEIQRTEQGDSAMYLCASSYAGTEQYFGPGTRLTVT.

The CDR3 region is CASSWGPRETQYF. The V and J genes are TRBV12-3 or TRBV12-4 and TRBJ2-5. CDR3 length: 13 amino acids.

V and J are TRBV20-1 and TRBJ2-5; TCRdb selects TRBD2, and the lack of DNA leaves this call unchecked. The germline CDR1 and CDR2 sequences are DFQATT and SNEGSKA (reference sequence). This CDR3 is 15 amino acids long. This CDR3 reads CSARGRQLWGETQYF.

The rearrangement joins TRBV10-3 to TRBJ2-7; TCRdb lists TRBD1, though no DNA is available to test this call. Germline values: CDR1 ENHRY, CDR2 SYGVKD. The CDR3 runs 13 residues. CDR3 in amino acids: CAISGTGVREQYF.

The chain's CDR3 is CSVIKFSGAGSSNEKLFF. The chain links TRBV20-1 to TRBJ1-4. Germline V gene data show CDR1 as DFQATT and CDR2 as SNEGSKA (reference sequence). The CDR3 totals 18 residues.

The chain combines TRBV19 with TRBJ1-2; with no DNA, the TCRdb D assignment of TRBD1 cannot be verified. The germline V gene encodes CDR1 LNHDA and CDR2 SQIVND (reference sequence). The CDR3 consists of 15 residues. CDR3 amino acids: CASNPTGERYYGYTF.

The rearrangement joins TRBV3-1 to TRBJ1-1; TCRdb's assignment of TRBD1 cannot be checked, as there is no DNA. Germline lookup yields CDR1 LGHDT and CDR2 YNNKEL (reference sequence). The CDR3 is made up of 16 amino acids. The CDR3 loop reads CASSHTPGMVDTEAFF.

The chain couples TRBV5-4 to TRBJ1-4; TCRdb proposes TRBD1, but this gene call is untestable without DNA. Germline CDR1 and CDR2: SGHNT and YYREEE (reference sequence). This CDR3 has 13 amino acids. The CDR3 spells CANSPGRDEKLFF.